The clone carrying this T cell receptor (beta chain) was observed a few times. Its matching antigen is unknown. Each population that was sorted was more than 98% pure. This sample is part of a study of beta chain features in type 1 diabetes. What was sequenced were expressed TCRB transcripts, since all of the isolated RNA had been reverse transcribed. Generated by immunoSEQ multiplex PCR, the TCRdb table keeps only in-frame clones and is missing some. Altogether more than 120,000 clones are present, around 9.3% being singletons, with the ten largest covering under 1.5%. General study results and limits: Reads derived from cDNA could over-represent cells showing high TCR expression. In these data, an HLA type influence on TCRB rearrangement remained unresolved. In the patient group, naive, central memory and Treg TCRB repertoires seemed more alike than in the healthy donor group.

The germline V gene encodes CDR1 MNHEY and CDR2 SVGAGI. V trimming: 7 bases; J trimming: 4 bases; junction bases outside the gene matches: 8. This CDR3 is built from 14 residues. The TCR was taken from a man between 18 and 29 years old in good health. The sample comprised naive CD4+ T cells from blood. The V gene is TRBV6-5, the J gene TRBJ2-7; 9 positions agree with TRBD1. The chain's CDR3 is CASTQGTGLYEQYF. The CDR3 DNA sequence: TGTGCCAGCACCCAGGGGACAGGGTTGTACGAGCAGTACTTC.